The 2 T cell receptor beta chains given below trace back to one sample, sequenced in a study of tumor and adjacent non-tumor tissue in lung cancer. The library came from three nested PCR rounds adapted from ARM-PCR protocols. TCRdb processed the multiplex PCR reads anew with MiXCR; each CDR3 protein has one entry. The table records 35,000 to 55,000 distinct CDR3 sequences, approximately 57% of them present only once. No cell sorting was done before RNA was extracted from the tissue. This non-tumor lung sample came from over 3 cm beyond the tumor edge. Sequencing was performed on distant non-tumor lung tissue. These receptor sequences come from a man in his forties or fifties with non-small cell lung cancer.

Note on this clonotype: Sequence at one end of the junction differs from germline and may be a read error. The chain combines TRBV4-1 with TRBJ2-1, with TRBD1 matching over 8 bases. The CDR3 consists of 15 residues. Germline-derived CDR1 and CDR2 are MGHRA and YSYEKL. Here the CDR3 DNA reads TGCACCAGCAGTCTCAGCGGACAGGGAACCGATGAGCAGCTCTTC. This encodes CTSSLSGQGTDEQLF.

Remarks on this clonotype: One end of the junction fails to match germline, which may point to a read error. The chain combines TRBV25-1 with TRBJ2-3; D uncertain. Per the germline V gene, CDR1 is MGHDK and CDR2 is SYGVNS. The CDR3 sequence is 15 residues long. CDR3 loop: CASSTLGSSTNTQYF. The CDR3 DNA sequence: TGTGCCAGCAGCACCCTGGGCAGTAGCACAAATACGCAGTATTTT.